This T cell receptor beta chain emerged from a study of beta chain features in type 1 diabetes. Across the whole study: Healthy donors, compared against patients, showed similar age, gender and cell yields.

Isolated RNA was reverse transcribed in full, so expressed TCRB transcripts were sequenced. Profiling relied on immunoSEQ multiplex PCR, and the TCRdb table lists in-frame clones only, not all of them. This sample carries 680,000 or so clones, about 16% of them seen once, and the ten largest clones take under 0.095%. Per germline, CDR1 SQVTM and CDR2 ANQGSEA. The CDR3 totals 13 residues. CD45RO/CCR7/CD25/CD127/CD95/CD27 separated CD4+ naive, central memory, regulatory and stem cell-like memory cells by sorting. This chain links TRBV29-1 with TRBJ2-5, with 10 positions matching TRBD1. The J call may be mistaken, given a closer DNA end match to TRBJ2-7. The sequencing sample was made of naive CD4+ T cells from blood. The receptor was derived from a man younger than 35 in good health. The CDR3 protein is CSGTGTGAYEQYF. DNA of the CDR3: TGCAGCGGAACCGGGACAGGGGCCTACGAGCAGTACTTC.